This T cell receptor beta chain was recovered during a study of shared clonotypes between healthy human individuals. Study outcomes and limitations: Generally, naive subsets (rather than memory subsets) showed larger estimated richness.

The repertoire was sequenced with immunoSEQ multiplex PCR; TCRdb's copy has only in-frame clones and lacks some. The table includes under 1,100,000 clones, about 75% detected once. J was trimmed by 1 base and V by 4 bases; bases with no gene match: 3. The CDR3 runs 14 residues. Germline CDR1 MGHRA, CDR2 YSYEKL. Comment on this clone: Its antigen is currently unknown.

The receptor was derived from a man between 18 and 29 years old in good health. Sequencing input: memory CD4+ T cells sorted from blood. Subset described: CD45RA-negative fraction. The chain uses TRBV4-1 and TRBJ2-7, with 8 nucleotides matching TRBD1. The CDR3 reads CASSRDRGSYEQYF. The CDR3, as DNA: TGCGCCAGCAGCCGAGACAGGGGTTCCTACGAGCAGTACTTC.